Presented here are 4 T cell receptor beta chains from one specimen sequenced in a study of CD8 T cells in Susac syndrome. RNA was extracted with the RNeasy kit, and a quantity of roughly 0.5 to 1 ug was reverse transcribed using random hexamers. MiXCR, applied by TCRdb to the immunoSEQ multiplex PCR reads, yields one record per CDR3 protein. The data show about 170,000 distinct CDR3 sequences, 90% to 97% seen once. The specimen was CD4+ T cells from PBMCs. The receptors derive from a human donor with Susac syndrome.

This CDR3 is CATSKGRVNNEQFF. The CDR3 coding sequence is TGTGCCACCAGCAAAGGGAGAGTCAACAATGAGCAGTTCTTC. The gene calls are TRBV24-1 and TRBJ2-1, with D possibly being TRBD2 (5 bases). Per the germline V gene, CDR1 is KGHDR and CDR2 is SFDVKD. The V end was cut by 7 bases, the J end by 5 bases, with 14 bases between. There are 14 residues in the CDR3.

The CDR3 protein is CASTLDRALNQPQHF. CDR3 DNA sequence: TGTGCCAGCACCCTAGACAGGGCTCTTAATCAGCCCCAGCATTTT. The V gene is TRBV28, the J gene TRBJ1-5; 7 bases match TRBD1. Germline V gene sequence: CDR1 MDHEN, CDR2 SYDVKM. The CDR3 has 15 amino acids. The ends lost 7 bases at V and 4 bases at J; junction bases unmatched: 10.

The CDR3 loop is CASSQDSKWAAGQQETQYF. The CDR3 DNA is TGTGCCAGCAGCCAAGATTCAAAGTGGGCAGCGGGACAGCAAGAGACCCAGTACTTC. The gene calls are TRBV3-1 and TRBJ2-5; TRBD1 or TRBD2 may be the D gene (7 bases each). Germline loops: CDR1 LGHDT, CDR2 YNNKEL (reference sequence). The CDR3 loop spans 19 amino acids. V lost 0 bases to trimming and J lost 2 bases, with 22 bases between them.

This chain uses TRBV28 with TRBJ2-7; the D gene is possibly TRBD2 (6 bases). V lost 4 bases and J lost 0, with 16 bases in between. CDR3 length: 16 residues. From germline, CDR1 is MDHEN and CDR2 SYDVKM. The CDR3 DNA sequence: TGTGCCAGCAGTTGGACTTTTGCGGGACGCTCCTACGAGCAGTACTTC. Protein sequence: CASSWTFAGRSYEQYF. Full variable domain (rest looked up from reference TRBV28 and TRBJ2-7): DVKVTQSSRYLVKRTGEKVFLECVQDMDHENMFWYRQDPGLGLRLIYFSYDVKMKEKGDIPEGYSVSREKKERFSLILESASTNQTSMYLCASSWTFAGRSYEQYFGPGTRLTVT.